The clone carrying this TCR beta chain was detected ten times or more. Its target is unknown. Trimming took off 5 bases at V and 10 bases at J, with 12 bases between the two ends. In germline, CDR1 is MNHNY, CDR2 SVGAGI (reference sequence). This CDR3 is built from 12 residues. The data derive from a study of blood T cells in healthy people across ages. A second PCR of about 6 to 12 cycles used a sample-barcoded 5' primer and a J-beta primer mix. MiXCR was run by TCRdb on the 5' RACE reads, yielding one entry per CDR3 protein. Of around 710,000 distinct CDR3 sequences in the sample, approximately 39% were seen once. Total RNA was extracted at no less than 5 micrograms per sample. Whole-study findings and limits: It was found that TCR beta diversity correlated strongly with the percentage of naive T cells. Diversity estimates from one million T cells were considered underestimates.

What was sequenced was blood. The receptor was derived from an older woman in good health. J is TRBJ2-1 and V is TRBV6-6; D is perhaps TRBD1 (6 bases). The DNA for the CDR3 is TGTGCCAGCAGTCCACAGGGAGAAGAGCAGTTCTTC. Protein sequence: CASSPQGEEQFF.